This is a list of T cell receptor beta chains from one sample in a study of T cell repertoires in cytomegalovirus infection. Antigens of these TCRs are unknown. Via MiXCR, TCRdb re-called the reads, giving one row per CDR3 protein. The sample has about 500,000 distinct CDR3 sequences, roughly a third seen once. The sequenced sample was cultured PBMCs, obtained from culture after CMV antigen stimulation. The receptors derive from a human donor in good health (CMV status not recorded). Some clones in this sample may be carry-over from other donors' samples. Each CDR3 is given with its conserved first and last residue. The D gene is left open where the match is weak. Size tells how often a clone was seen (once, few, many) or the class of an expanded clone, and some rows leave it out.

clone size | J gene | V gene | D gene | CDR3 DNA | CDR3 protein
. | TRBJ1-5 | TRBV10-3 | . | TGTGCCATCACCGCGAACGGGGATCAGCCCCAGCATTTT | CAITANGDQPQHF
. | TRBJ2-1 | TRBV12-3/TRBV12-4 | TRBD1 | TGTGCCAGCAGCCAAACCCTGGGACAGGGAATGTACAATGAGCAGTTCTTC | CASSQTLGQGMYNEQFF
many | TRBJ2-4 | TRBV7-2 | . | . | CASSSSTGEYIQYF
. | TRBJ2-5 | TRBV28 | . | TGTGCCAGCAGTCAACGAGTGGAGACCCAGTACTTC | CASSQRVETQYF
many | TRBJ2-7 | TRBV27 | . | TGTGCCAGCAGCCGGGGCTACGAGCAGTACTTC | CASSRGYEQYF
. | TRBJ2-3 | TRBV12-5 | TRBD2 | TGTGCTAGTGTGGCTAGCGGGAGGTCCTGGCCAGATACGCAGTATTTT | CASVASGRSWPDTQYF
. | TRBJ2-1 | TRBV30 | TRBD1 | TGTGCCTGGAGTACCGGGACAGGGAGTTCGAAGGTCTTC | CAWSTGTGSSKVF
. | TRBJ2-3 | TRBV7-9 | TRBD2 | TGTGCCAGCAGCTTAAGACCCCGGCGGGAGTTCACAGATACGCAGTATTTT | CASSLRPRREFTDTQYF
. | TRBJ2-5 | TRBV20-1 | TRBD1 | TGCAGTGCTAGGAGGGGGTTGGACAGGCCCTCCCAAGAGACCCAGTACTTC | CSARRGLDRPSQETQYF
few | TRBJ1-2 | TRBV6-5 | TRBD1 | TGTGCCAGCAGTCCCCCGGGACAGTACTATGGCTACACCTTC | CASSPPGQYYGYTF
. | TRBJ2-5 | TRBV10-2 | . | TGCGCCAGCAGCGGACAGCTGTACCAAGAGACCCAGTACTTC | CASSGQLYQETQYF
. | TRBJ2-3 | TRBV5-1 | TRBD2 | TGCGCCAGCAGCTACACTGGCGGGAGATCGGATACGCAGTATTTT | CASSYTGGRSDTQYF
many | TRBJ2-7 | TRBV28 | . | TGTGCCAGCAGTTTGGGCCGCAGTACCTACGAGCAGTACTTC | CASSLGRSTYEQYF
. | TRBJ1-6 | TRBV7-2 | . | TGTGCCAGCAGCTACGTACAGGGTTCACCCCTCCACTTT | CASSYVQGSPLHF
. | TRBJ2-4 | TRBV28 | . | TGTGCCAGCAGGCAGGGGTTAGCCAAAAACATTCAGTACTTC | CASRQGLAKNIQYF
many | TRBJ2-1 | TRBV7-6 | TRBD2 | TGTGCCAGCAGCCGGACTAGCGGGGGCCTGGTCAATGAGCAGTTCTTC | CASSRTSGGLVNEQFF
many | TRBJ2-3 | TRBV7-3 | . | TGTGCCAGCAGCTTAACTCCGGGACTTAGCACAGATACGCAGTATTTT | CASSLTPGLSTDTQYF
. | TRBJ1-6 | TRBV7-2 | TRBD1 | TGTGCCAGCAGCCCGTCTCGACAGGGTGGATTTAGATCCTATAATTCACCCCTCCACTTT | CASSPSRQGGFRSYNSPLHF
. | TRBJ2-1 | TRBV7-2 | . | TGTGCCAGCAGCCTCCGGGACGAGATCTACAATGAGCAGTTCTTC | CASSLRDEIYNEQFF
. | TRBJ2-1 | TRBV12-3/TRBV12-4 | . | TGTGCCAGCAGTTTTTCCCCCAGTTCCAATGAGCAGTTCTTC | CASSFSPSSNEQFF
. | TRBJ2-2 | TRBV19 | . | TGTGCCAGTAAAGGGGGGTTAAACACCGGGGAGCTGTTTTTT | CASKGGLNTGELFF
few | TRBJ2-1 | TRBV7-4 | . | TGTGCCAGCAGCTTATCTTTTAGCGGATCCGAGCAGTTCTTC | CASSLSFSGSEQFF
few | TRBJ2-5 | TRBV20-1 | TRBD2 | TGCAGTGCTAGGGGGACTAGCGGGAGAGGGGAGACCCAGTACTTC | CSARGTSGRGETQYF
. | TRBJ2-1 | TRBV20-1 | . | TGCAGTGCTACGCGAACCTTTCGTGGGGCTAATGAGCAGTTCTTC | CSATRTFRGANEQFF
few | TRBJ1-2 | TRBV12-3/TRBV12-4 | . | TGTGCCAGCAGTTTAACGGGTTACGGCTACACCTTC | CASSLTGYGYTF
many | TRBJ1-2 | TRBV7-8 | . | TGTGCCAGCAGCTTAGAAAGATCACCCCGCTCTGACTTCGGCTACACCTTC | CASSLERSPRSDFGYTF
. | TRBJ2-2 | TRBV7-3 | . | TGTGCCAGCAGCTTAAAGGCCAGGGGATACGCGAACACCGGGGAGCTGTTTTTT | CASSLKARGYANTGELFF
. | TRBJ2-1 | TRBV11-2 | . | TGTGCCAGCAGCTTAGATCATGGGGGTGGGTTCTTC | CASSLDHGGGFF
few | TRBJ2-7 | TRBV7-6 | . | TGTGCCAGCAGCTTATCCTGGACAAGCTACGAGCAGTACTTC | CASSLSWTSYEQYF
few | TRBJ1-6 | TRBV18 | . | TGTGCCAGCTCACCCGGGGGAGGCGATAATTCACCCCTCCACTTT | CASSPGGGDNSPLHF
many | TRBJ1-3 | TRBV7-2 | . | TGTGCCAGCAGCCGGCAGGTCTCTGGAAACACCATATATTTT | CASSRQVSGNTIYF
. | TRBJ2-4 | TRBV11-2 | . | TGTGCCAGCAGATCTCCAGGGCGAGCCAAAAACATTCAGTACTTC | CASRSPGRAKNIQYF
many | TRBJ2-2 | TRBV7-6 | . | TGTGCCAGCACCAAAGGGGTCACCGGGGAGCTGTTTTTT | CASTKGVTGELFF
many | TRBJ2-2 | TRBV7-2 | TRBD2 | TGTGCCAGCAGTACGGGCCAGGCGGGAGTAACCGGGGAGCTGTTTTTT | CASSTGQAGVTGELFF
few | TRBJ1-2 | TRBV7-2 | TRBD1 | TGTGCCAGCAGCTTAGGGACAGGGGGCGGTGGCTACACCTTC | CASSLGTGGGGYTF
few | TRBJ1-5 | TRBV7-2 | . | TGTGCCAGCAGCCTAGGAGTAGGCCTAGACAATCAGCCCCAGCATTTT | CASSLGVGLDNQPQHF
many | TRBJ2-1 | TRBV7-7 | TRBD2 | TGTGCCAGCAGCCCTAGCGGGGCCTACAATGAGCAGTTCTTC | CASSPSGAYNEQFF
few | TRBJ2-1 | TRBV11-3 | . | TGTGCCAGCAGCTTGGGCGCTTCTAGCGCCGTCTCCTACAATGAGCAGTTCTTC | CASSLGASSAVSYNEQFF
many | TRBJ2-2 | TRBV7-2 | TRBD1 | TGTGCCAGCAGCTTAGCGACAGGGAGCCCCACCGGGGAGCTGTTTTTT | CASSLATGSPTGELFF
. | TRBJ2-3 | TRBV7-9 | TRBD2 | TGTGCCAGCATCCGGCGGACTAGCGGGAGCACAGATACGCAGTATTTT | CASIRRTSGSTDTQYF
. | TRBJ2-7 | TRBV19 | . | TGTGCCAGTAGTGGACTGACTTCCTACGAGCAGTACTTC | CASSGLTSYEQYF
many | TRBJ2-5 | TRBV7-2 | . | TGTGCCAGCAGCTTATGGAGGACACGAGAGACCCAGTACTTC | CASSLWRTRETQYF
. | TRBJ2-1 | TRBV5-5 | TRBD2 | TGTGCCAGCAGCTGGGGGACTAGCGGGAGGTCCCGCTCCTACAATGAGCAGTTCTTC | CASSWGTSGRSRSYNEQFF
few | TRBJ1-2 | TRBV29-1 | . | TGCAGCGTTGGAGGACAGAACTATGGCTACACCTTC | CSVGGQNYGYTF
many | TRBJ2-2 | TRBV7-9 | . | TGTGCCAGCAGCTTAGCCCTGGGGTACACCGGGGAGCTGTTTTTT | CASSLALGYTGELFF
. | TRBJ2-3 | TRBV6-1 | . | TGTGCCAGCAGTGAACGGGGTCTAGCTGTATTTTTT | CASSERGLAVFF